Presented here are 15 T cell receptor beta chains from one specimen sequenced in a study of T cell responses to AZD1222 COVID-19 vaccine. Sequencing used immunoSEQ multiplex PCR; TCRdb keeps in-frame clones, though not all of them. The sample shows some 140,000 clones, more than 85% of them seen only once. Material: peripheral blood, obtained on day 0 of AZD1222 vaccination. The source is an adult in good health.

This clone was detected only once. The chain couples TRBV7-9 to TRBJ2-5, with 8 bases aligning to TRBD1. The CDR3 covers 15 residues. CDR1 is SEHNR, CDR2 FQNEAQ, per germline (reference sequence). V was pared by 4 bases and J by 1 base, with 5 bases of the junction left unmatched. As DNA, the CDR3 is TGTGCCAGCAGCTCGGACAGGGTACCCCAAGAGACCCAGTACTTC. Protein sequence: CASSSDRVPQETQYF.

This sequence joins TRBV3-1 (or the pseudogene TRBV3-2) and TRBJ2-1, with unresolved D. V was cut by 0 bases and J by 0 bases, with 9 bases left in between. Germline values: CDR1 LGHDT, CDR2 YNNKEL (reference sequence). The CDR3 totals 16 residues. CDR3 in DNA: TGTGCCAGCAGCCAAGATCGGGCGAGCTCCTACAATGAGCAGTTCTTC. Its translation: CASSQDRASSYNEQFF.

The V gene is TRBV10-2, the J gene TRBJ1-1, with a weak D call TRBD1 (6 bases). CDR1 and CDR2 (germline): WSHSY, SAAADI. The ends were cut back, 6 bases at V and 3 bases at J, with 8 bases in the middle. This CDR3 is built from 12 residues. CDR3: CASREGDTEAFF. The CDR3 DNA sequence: TGCGCCAGCAGGGAGGGGGACACTGAAGCTTTCTTT.

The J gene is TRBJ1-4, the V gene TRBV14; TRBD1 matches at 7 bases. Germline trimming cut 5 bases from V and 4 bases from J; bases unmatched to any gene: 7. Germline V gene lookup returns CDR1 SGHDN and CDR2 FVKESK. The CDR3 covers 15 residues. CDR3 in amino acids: CASSDWTGVNEKLFF. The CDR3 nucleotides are TGTGCCAGCAGCGATTGGACAGGAGTTAATGAAAAACTGTTTTTT. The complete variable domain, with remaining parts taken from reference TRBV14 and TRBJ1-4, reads EAGVTQFPSHSVIEKGQTVTLRCDPISGHDNLYWYRRVMGKEIKFLLHFVKESKQDESGMPNNRFLAERTGGTYSTLKVQPAELEDSGVYFCASSDWTGVNEKLFFGSGTQLSVL.

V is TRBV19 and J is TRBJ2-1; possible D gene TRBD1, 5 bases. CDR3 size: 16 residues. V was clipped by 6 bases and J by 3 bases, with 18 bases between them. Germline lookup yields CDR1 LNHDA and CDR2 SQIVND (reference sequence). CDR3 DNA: TGTGCCAGTAGACCACCTAGGTCCCAGGGCTACAATGAGCAGTTCTTC. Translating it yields CASRPPRSQGYNEQFF.

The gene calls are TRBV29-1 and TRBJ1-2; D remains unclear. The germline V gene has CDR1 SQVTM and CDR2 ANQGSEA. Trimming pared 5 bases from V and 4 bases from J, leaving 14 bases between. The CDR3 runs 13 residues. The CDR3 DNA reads TGCAGCGTTTTTCGTGAGGGATCCTATGGCTACACCTTC. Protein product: CSVFREGSYGYTF.

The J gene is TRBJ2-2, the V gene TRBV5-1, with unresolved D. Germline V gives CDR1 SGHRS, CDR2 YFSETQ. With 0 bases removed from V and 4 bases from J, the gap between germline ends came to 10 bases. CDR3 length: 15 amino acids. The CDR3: CASSLEIGPTGELFF. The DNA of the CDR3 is TGCGCCAGCAGCTTGGAAATCGGGCCCACCGGGGAGCTGTTTTTT.

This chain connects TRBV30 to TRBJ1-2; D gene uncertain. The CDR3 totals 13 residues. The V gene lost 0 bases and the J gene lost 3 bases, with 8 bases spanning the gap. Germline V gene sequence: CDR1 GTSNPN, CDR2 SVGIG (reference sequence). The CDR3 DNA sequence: TGTGCCTGGAGTGTAAGTCGGGACTATGGCTACACCTTC. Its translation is CAWSVSRDYGYTF.

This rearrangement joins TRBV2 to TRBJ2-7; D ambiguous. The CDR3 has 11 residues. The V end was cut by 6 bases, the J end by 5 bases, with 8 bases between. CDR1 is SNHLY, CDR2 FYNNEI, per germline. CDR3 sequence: CASRFLNEQYF. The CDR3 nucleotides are TGTGCCAGCAGATTTCTCAACGAGCAGTACTTC.

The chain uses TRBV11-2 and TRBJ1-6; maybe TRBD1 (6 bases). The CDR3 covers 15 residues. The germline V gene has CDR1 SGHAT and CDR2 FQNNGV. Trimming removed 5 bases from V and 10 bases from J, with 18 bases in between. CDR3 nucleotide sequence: TGTGCCAGCAGCCCCGAGGGGGTTGGGGTCTCACCCCTCCACTTT. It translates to CASSPEGVGVSPLHF.

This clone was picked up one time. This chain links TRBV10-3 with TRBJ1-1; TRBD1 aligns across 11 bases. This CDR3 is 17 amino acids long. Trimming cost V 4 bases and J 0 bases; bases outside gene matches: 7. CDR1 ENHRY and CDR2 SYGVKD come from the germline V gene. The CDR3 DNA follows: TGTGCCATCAGTGCCGGGACAGGGGGTGGGGTGAACACTGAAGCTTTCTTT. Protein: CAISAGTGGGVNTEAFF.

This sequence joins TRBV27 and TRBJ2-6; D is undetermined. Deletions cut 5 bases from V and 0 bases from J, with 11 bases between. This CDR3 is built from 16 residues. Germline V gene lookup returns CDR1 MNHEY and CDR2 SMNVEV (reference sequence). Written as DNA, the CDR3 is TGTGCCAGCAGTCCCGTAGTCGCCTCTGGGGCCAACGTCCTGACTTTC. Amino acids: CASSPVVASGANVLTF.

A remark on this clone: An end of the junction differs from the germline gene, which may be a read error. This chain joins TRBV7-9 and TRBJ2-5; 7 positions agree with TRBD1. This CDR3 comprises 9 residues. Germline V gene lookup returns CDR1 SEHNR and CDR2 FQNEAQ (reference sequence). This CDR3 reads CASSRDSNF. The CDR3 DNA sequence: TGTGCCAGCAGCCGGGACAGTAACTTC.

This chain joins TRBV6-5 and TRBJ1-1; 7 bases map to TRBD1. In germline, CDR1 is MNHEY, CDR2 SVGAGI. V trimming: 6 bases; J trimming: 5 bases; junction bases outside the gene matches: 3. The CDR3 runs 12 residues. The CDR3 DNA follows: TGTGCCAGCAGCGCAGGGGGGACTGAAGCTTTCTTT. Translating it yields CASSAGGTEAFF.

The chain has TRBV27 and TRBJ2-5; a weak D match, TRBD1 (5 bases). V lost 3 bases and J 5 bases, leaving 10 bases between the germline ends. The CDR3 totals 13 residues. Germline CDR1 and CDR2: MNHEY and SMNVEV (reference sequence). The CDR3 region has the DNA TGTGCCAGCAGTTTCTCTGGGGCTGAGACCCAGTACTTC. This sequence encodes CASSFSGAETQYF.